Listed below are T cell receptor beta chains from one sample, sequenced in a study of T cell changes during pregnancy in multiple sclerosis. Assay: immunoSEQ multiplex PCR; the TCRdb copy retains only in-frame clones and omits some. The sample records about 100,000 clones, 92% being singletons. The material sequenced was peripheral blood, taken after pregnancy. The receptors stem from a female donor with multiple sclerosis, enrolled in a pregnancy study. Each CDR3 is given with its conserved first and last residue. Each record gives: J gene, V gene, D gene, clone size, CDR3 DNA, CDR3 protein. A D gene is named only where the DNA matches it firmly. A clone size is listed for some rows: how often the clone was seen (once, few, many), or a class if it is expanded.

TRBJ2-7	TRBV11-3	.	.	TGTGCCAGCAGCTTAGTTTGGCAGGCTACCTACGAGCAGTACTTC	CASSLVWQATYEQYF
TRBJ2-7	TRBV4-3	TRBD1	once	TGCGCCAGCAGCCAGACCGGGACAGCCTACGAGCAGTACTTC	CASSQTGTAYEQYF
TRBJ2-2	TRBV15	.	.	TGTGCCACCAGCAGAGATCTAAATCTCCTCACCGGGGAGCTGTTTTTT	CATSRDLNLLTGELFF
TRBJ2-5	TRBV6-6	.	.	TGTGCCAGCAGCCCTAGAGCAGAGACCCAGTACTTC	CASSPRAETQYF
TRBJ2-2	TRBV18	TRBD1	few	TGTGCCAGCTCACGATCGACAGGGCGCACCGGGGAGCTGTTTTTT	CASSRSTGRTGELFF
TRBJ1-5	TRBV7-2	TRBD1	.	TGTGCCAGCAGCTCCGGGACAGGGAGCAATCAGCCCCAGCATTTT	CASSSGTGSNQPQHF
TRBJ1-1	TRBV29-1	.	.	TGCAGCGTAGACGTACAGGGAACGGCGAACACTGAAGCTTTCTTT	CSVDVQGTANTEAFF
TRBJ2-5	TRBV10-3	TRBD1	.	TGTGCCATCAGTGAGGGGACAGGAAAGACCCAGTACTTC	CAISEGTGKTQYF
TRBJ1-6	TRBV28	TRBD1	once	TGTGCCAGCAGGGCGACAGGGGGCAATTCACCCCTCCACTTT	CASRATGGNSPLHF
TRBJ1-2	TRBV12-5	.	.	TGTGCTAGTGGTTTCTCCGGGGTGATGAATGGCTACACCTTC	CASGFSGVMNGYTF
TRBJ1-4	TRBV5-1	.	few	TGCGCCAGCAGCTTGGACCGACAGGTTAATGAAAAACTGTTTTTT	CASSLDRQVNEKLFF
TRBJ1-5	TRBV30	TRBD1	once	TGTGCCTGGAGTGTATCCGACAGGGCCAGTCAGCCCCAGCATTTT	CAWSVSDRASQPQHF
TRBJ2-3	TRBV5-1	TRBD2	.	TGCGCCAGCAGCTTGACGGGGGGGCCCACAGATACGCAGTATTTT	CASSLTGGPTDTQYF
TRBJ2-7	TRBV4-3	TRBD2	few	TGCGCCAGCAGCCAAGCGTTGGACGCGGAGACTAGCAGTTTGGTCCACGAGCAGTACTTC	CASSQALDAETSSLVHEQYF
TRBJ2-7	TRBV27	TRBD2	few	TGTGCCAGTCATACTAGCGGGAGGCCCTACGAGCAGTACTTC	CASHTSGRPYEQYF
TRBJ2-3	TRBV15	TRBD2	.	TGTGCCACCAGCAGAGATTCAATAGCGGGATTTTCGGATACGCAGTATTTT	CATSRDSIAGFSDTQYF
TRBJ1-2	TRBV7-2	.	.	TGTGCCAGCAGCTTAGCGCAAAGGGGCTATGGCTACACCTTC	CASSLAQRGYGYTF
TRBJ2-7	TRBV16	.	once	TGTGCCAGCAGCCCGGACACCTACGAGCAGTACTTC	CASSPDTYEQYF